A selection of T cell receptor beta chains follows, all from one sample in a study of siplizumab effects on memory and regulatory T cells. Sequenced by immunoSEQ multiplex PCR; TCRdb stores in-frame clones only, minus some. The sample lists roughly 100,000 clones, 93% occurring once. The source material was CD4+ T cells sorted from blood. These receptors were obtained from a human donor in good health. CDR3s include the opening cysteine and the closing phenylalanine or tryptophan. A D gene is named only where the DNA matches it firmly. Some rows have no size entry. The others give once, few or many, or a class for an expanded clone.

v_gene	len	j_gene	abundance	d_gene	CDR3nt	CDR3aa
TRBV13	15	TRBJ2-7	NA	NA	TGTGCCAGCAGCGTCCGCGGGGGCCAATCCTACGAGCAGTACTTC	CASSVRGGQSYEQYF
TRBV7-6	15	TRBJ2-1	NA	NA	TGTGCCAGCAGCTCCGGGACACTGGGTTACAATGAGCAGTTCTTC	CASSSGTLGYNEQFF
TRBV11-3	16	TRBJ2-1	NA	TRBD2	TGTGCCAGCACCGATTCCCCTGGACTAGCGGGAGGCGAGCAGTTCTTC	CASTDSPGLAGGEQFF
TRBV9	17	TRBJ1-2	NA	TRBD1	TGTGCCAGCAGCGCACAGGACAGGAAGAAGGCCCACTATGGCTACACCTTC	CASSAQDRKKAHYGYTF
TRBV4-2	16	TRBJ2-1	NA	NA	TGTGCCAGCAGCCAACAGTCAGGGGCGGGTTACAATGAGCAGTTCTTC	CASSQQSGAGYNEQFF
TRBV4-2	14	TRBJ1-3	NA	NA	TGTGCCAGCAGCCCCCCGGGGGTTGGAAACACCATATATTTT	CASSPPGVGNTIYF
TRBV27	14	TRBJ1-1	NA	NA	TGTGCCAGCAGAACAACTTACGCGTGGACTGAAGCTTTCTTT	CASRTTYAWTEAFF
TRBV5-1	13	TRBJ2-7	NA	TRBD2	TGCGCCAGCGGACTAGCGGAGATCTACGAGCAGTACTTC	CASGLAEIYEQYF
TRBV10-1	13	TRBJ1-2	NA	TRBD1	TGCGCCAGCAGTGAGTCGGGACAGGGGGCCTACACCTTC	CASSESGQGAYTF
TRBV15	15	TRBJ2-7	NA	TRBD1	TGTGCCACCAGCACCTATCGGGACAGTCCCTACGAGCAGTACTTC	CATSTYRDSPYEQYF
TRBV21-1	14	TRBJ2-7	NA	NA	TGTGCCAGCAGCACCCCCACCCCTTTCTACGAGCAGTACTTC	CASSTPTPFYEQYF
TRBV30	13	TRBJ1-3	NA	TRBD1	TGTGCCTGGACAGGGGGCAGTGGAAACACCATATATTTT	CAWTGGSGNTIYF
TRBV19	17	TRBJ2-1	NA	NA	TGTGCCAGTAGTATAGGGGCTCCACCTGGTCGCAAGGTCGAGCAGTTCTTC	CASSIGAPPGRKVEQFF
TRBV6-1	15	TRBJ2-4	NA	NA	TGTGCCAGCAGTGAACGACGGGGGAACAAAAACATTCAGTACTTC	CASSERRGNKNIQYF
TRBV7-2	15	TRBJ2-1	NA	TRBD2	TGTGCCAGCAGCTTCGCCGGGACTAACTACAATGAGCAGTTCTTC	CASSFAGTNYNEQFF
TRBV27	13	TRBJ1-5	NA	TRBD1	TGTGCCAGCAGCGACAGGGTCAATCAGCCCCAGCATTTT	CASSDRVNQPQHF
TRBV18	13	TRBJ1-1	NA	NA	TGTGCCAGCACCATAGACTGGAACACTGAAGCTTTCTTT	CASTIDWNTEAFF
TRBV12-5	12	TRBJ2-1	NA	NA	TGTGCCTCGACTTTCGGGGACAATGAGCAGTTCTTC	CASTFGDNEQFF
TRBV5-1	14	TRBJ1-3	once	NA	TGCGCCAGCAGCCCAAGGACCGGAGGAAACACCATATATTTT	CASSPRTGGNTIYF
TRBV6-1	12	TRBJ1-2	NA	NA	TGTGCCAGCAGCCCCAGGGTCGGGGGCTACACCTTC	CASSPRVGGYTF
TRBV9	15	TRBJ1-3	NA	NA	TGTGCCAGCAGCGTAGGGGCAGGGATAGGAAACACCATATATTTT	CASSVGAGIGNTIYF
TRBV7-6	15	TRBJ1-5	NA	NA	TGTGCCAGCAGCCCTCGTATAGGTTCCAATCAGCCCCAGCATTTT	CASSPRIGSNQPQHF
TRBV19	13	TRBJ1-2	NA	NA	TGTGCCAGTAGTATAGGAGCGGTCTATGGCTACACCTTC	CASSIGAVYGYTF
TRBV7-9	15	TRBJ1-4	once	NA	TGTGCCAGCAGCTTAGGATCGGCGGTGAGGGGAAAACTGTTTTTT	CASSLGSAVRGKLFF
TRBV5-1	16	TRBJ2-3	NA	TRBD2	TGCGCCAGCAGCTTGGGTGGGACTAGCGGATCAGATACGCAGTATTTT	CASSLGGTSGSDTQYF
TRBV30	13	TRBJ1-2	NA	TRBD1	TGTGCCATACCGGGACAGGGGGTCTATGGCTACACCTTC	CAIPGQGVYGYTF
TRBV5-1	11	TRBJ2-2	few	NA	TGCGCCAGCAGCTACACCGGGGAGCTGTTTTTT	CASSYTGELFF
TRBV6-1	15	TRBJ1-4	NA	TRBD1	TGTGCCAGCAGTCGACAGGGGGGGACTAATGAAAAACTGTTTTTT	CASSRQGGTNEKLFF
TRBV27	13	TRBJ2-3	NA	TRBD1	TGTGCCAGCAGTTCCCGACAGGGAGATACGCAGTATTTT	CASSSRQGDTQYF
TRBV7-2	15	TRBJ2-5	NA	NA	TGTGCCAGCAGCCCTGAGGCGGGCAGGGTGGAGACCCAGTACTTC	CASSPEAGRVETQYF
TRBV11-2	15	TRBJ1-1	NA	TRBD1	TGTGCCAGCAGGGACAGGACAGGGGAGAACACTGAAGCTTTCTTT	CASRDRTGENTEAFF